The text below deals with one TCR beta chain. Its target is not known. The data belong to a study of T cells after posttransplantation cyclophosphamide. Study-wide results and limits: Donor CD8+ memory clones often dominated recipient blood repertoires at later times. Skin or GI-infiltrating T cells shared few TRB sequences with blood. TRB clonality was highly associated with recipient CMV seropositivity and reactivation.

TCRdb's table, derived via immunoSEQ multiplex PCR, lists solely in-frame clones and lacks some. The sample consists of more than 50,000 clones, 86% of them appearing once. The germline V gene has CDR1 SGHTA and CDR2 FQGNSA. The CDR3 totals 14 residues. Trimming removed 6 bases from V and 5 bases from J; junction bases left unmatched: 7. The source of this sequence is a man under 40 with a blood cancer, CMV-positive, and with a related stem cell donor. The chain links TRBV7-2 to TRBJ1-5; TRBD1 agrees at 7 bases. The sequencing sample was made of PBMCs. CDR3 protein: CASRLTGVDQPQHF. The CDR3 region has the DNA TGTGCCAGCAGGTTAACAGGGGTCGATCAGCCCCAGCATTTT.